This TCR beta chain was identified in a study of graft-versus-host responses after intestinal transplantation. Intraepithelial plus lamina propria lymphocytes were released by processing graft tissue. Some clones are missing from TCRdb's copy, which holds only in-frame ones; the method was immunoSEQ multiplex PCR. The table lists some 40,000 clones, 75% to 90% of them singletons, with about a sixth in the top ten. In germline, CDR1 is SGHTA, CDR2 FQGNSA. The CDR3 has 11 amino acids. Trimming stripped 5 bases from V and 2 bases from J, with 3 bases between. This TCR derives from a human patient who received an intestinal transplant, so some T cells may come from the graft donor. The chain combines TRBV7-2 with TRBJ2-5; no reliable D call. Here the sequenced sample was ileum tissue, taken 204 days after intestinal transplant. This CDR3 reads CASSEQETQYF. CDR3 coding DNA: TGTGCCAGCAGCGAACAAGAGACCCAGTACTTC.